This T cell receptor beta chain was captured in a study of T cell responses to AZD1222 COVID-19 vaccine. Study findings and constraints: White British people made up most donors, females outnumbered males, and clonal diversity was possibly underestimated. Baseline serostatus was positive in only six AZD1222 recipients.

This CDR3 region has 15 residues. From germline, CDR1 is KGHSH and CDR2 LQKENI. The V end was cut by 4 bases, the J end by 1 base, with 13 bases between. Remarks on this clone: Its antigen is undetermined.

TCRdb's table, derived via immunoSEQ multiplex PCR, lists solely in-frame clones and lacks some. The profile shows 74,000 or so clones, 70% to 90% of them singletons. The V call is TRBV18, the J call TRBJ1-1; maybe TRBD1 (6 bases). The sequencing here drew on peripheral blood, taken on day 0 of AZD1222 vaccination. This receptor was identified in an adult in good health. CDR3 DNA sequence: TGTGCCAGCTCACTGACGGCAGGGGCGAACACTGAAGCTTTCTTT. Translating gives CASSLTAGANTEAFF.